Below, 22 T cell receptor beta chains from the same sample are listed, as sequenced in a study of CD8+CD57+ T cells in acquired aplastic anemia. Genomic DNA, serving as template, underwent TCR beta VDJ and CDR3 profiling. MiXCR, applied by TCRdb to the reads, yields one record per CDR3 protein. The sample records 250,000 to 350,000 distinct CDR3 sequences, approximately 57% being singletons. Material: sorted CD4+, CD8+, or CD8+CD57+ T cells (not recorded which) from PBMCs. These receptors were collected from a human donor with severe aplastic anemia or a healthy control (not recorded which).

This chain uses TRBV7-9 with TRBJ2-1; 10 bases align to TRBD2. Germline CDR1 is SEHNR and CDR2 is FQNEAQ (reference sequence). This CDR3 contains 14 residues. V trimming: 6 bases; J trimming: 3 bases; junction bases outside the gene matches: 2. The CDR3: CASRLAGLYNEQFF. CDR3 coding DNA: TGTGCCAGCAGACTAGCGGGACTCTACAATGAGCAGTTCTTC. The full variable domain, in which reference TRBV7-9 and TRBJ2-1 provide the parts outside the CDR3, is DTGVSQNPRHKITKRGQNVTFRCDPISEHNRLYWYRQTLGQGPEFLTYFQNEAQLEKSRLLSDRFSAERPKGSFSTLEIQRTEQGDSAMYLCASRLAGLYNEQFFGPGTRLTVL.

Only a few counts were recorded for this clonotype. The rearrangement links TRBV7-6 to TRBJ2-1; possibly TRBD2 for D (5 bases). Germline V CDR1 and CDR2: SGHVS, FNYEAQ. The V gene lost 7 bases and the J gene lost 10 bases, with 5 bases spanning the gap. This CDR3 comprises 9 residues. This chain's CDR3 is CASTGEQFF. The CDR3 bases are TGTGCCAGCACGGGGGAGCAGTTCTTC.

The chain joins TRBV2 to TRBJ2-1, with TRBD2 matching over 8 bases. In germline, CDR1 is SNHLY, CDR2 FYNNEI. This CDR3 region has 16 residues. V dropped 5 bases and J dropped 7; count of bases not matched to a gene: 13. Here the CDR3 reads CASSPNGGGPGNEQFF. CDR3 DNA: TGTGCCAGCAGTCCCAACGGGGGGGGGCCGGGGAATGAGCAGTTCTTC. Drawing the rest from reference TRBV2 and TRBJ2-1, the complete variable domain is EPEVTQTPSHQVTQMGQEVILRCVPISNHLYFYWYRQILGQKVEFLVSFYNNEISEKSEIFDDQFSVERPDGSNFTLKIRSTKLEDSAMYFCASSPNGGGPGNEQFFGPGTRLTVL.

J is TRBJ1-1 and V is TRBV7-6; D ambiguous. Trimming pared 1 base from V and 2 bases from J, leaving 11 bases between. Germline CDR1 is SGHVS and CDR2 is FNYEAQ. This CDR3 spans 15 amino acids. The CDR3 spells CASSLVDGVNTEAFF. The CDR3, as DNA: TGTGCCAGCAGCTTAGTAGATGGGGTTAACACTGAAGCTTTCTTT.

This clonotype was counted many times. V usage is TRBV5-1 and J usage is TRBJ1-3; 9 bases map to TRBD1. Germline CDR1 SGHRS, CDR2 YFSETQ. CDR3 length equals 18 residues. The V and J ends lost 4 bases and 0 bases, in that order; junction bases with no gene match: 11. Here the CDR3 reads CASSRKLRDRDSGNTIYF. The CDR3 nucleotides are TGCGCCAGCAGCCGCAAGTTACGGGACAGGGACTCTGGAAACACCATATATTTT.

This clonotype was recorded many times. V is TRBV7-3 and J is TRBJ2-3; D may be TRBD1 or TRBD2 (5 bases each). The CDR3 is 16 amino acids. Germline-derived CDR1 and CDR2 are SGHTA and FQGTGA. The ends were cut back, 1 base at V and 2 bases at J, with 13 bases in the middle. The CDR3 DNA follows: TGTGCCAGCAGCTTAAACCCGAGGGGTATCACAGATACGCAGTATTTT. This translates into CASSLNPRGITDTQYF.

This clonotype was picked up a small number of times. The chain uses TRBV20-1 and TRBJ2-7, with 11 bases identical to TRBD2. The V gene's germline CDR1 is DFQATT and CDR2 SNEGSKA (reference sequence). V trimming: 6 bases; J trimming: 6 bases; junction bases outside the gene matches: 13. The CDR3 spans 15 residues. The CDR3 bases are TGCAGTGCCCCAAGGGCACTAGCGGGGGAGGGCGAGCAGTACTTC. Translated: CSAPRALAGEGEQYF.

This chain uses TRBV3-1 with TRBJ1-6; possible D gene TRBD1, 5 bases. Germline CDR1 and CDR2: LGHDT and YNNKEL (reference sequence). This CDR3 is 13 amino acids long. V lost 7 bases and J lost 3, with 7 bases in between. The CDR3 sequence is CASKDSYNSPLHF. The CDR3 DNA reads TGTGCCAGCAAAGACAGCTATAATTCACCCCTCCACTTT. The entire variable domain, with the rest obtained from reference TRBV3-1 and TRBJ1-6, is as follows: DTAVSQTPKYLVTQMGNDKSIKCEQNLGHDTMYWYKQDSKKFLKIMFSYNNKELIINETVPNRFSPKSPDKAHLNLHINSLELGDSAVYFCASKDSYNSPLHFGNGTRLTVT.

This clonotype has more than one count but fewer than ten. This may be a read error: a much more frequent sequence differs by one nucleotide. CDR3: CACSVPAGELFF. CDR3 DNA sequence: TGTGCCTGCAGCGTACCAGCCGGGGAGCTGTTTTTT. The genes are TRBV4-2 and TRBJ2-2, with D hard to call. CDR3 size: 12 residues. Per the germline V gene, CDR1 is LGHNA and CDR2 is YNFKEQ.

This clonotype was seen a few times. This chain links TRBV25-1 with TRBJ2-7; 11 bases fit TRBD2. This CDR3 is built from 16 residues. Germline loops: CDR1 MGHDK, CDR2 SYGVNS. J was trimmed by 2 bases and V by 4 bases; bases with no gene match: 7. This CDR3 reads CASSGLAGGPTYEQYF. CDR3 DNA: TGTGCCAGCAGTGGCCTAGCGGGGGGTCCCACCTACGAGCAGTACTTC.

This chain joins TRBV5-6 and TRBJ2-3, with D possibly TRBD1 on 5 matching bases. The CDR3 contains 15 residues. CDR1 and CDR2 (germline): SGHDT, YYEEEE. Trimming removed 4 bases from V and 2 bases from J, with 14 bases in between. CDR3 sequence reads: CASSTKTEPTDTQYF. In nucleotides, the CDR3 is TGTGCCAGCAGCACGAAGACAGAACCCACAGATACGCAGTATTTT.

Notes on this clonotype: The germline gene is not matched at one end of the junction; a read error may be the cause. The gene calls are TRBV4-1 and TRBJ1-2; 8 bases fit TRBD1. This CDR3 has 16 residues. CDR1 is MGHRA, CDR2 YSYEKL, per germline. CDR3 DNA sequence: TGCGTCAGCAGCCAGGCTGGACAGGGAGGGTGGTATGGCTACACCTTC. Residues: CVSSQAGQGGWYGYTF.

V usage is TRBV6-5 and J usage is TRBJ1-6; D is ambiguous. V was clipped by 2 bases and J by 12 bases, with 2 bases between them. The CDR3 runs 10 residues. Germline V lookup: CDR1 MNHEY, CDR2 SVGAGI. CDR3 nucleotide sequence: TGTGCCAGCAGTTACGGACCCCTCCACTTT. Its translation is CASSYGPLHF.

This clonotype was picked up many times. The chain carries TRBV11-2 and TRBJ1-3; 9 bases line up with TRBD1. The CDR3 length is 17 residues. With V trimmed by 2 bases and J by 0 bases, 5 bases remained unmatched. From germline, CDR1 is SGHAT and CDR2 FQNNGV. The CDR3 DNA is TGTGCCAGCAGCTTAAGGGACAGGGTCCTCTCTGGAAACACCATATATTTT. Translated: CASSLRDRVLSGNTIYF.

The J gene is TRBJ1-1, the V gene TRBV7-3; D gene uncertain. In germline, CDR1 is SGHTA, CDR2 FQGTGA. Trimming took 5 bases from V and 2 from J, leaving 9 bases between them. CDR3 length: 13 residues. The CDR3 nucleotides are TGTGCCAGCAGCGCCGGGGTCAACACTGAAGCTTTCTTT. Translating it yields CASSAGVNTEAFF.

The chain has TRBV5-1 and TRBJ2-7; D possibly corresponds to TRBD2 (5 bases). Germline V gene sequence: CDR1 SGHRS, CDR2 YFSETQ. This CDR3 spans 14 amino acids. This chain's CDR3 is CASSLVVKPLPEVV. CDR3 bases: TGCGCCAGCAGCTTGGTAGTTAAACCACTCCCGGAGGTAGTC.

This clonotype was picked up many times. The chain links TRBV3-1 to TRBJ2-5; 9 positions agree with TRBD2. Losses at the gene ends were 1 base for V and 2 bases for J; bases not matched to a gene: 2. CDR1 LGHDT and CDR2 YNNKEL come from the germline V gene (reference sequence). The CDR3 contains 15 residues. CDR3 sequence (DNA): TGTGCCAGCAGCCAAGTAGCGGGGGTACAAGAGACCCAGTACTTC. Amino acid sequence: CASSQVAGVQETQYF.

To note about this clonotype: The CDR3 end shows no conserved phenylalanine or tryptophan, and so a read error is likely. CDR3 nucleotides: TGCGCCAGCAGCCAAGATGGGCCCCAGGGGGCGCGTAATTCACACCTCCACTCT. This encodes CASSQDGPQGARNSHLHS. This rearrangement joins TRBV4-3 to TRBJ1-6; TRBD1 agrees at 8 bases. Germline V gives CDR1 LGHNA, CDR2 YSLEER. The CDR3 length is 18 residues.

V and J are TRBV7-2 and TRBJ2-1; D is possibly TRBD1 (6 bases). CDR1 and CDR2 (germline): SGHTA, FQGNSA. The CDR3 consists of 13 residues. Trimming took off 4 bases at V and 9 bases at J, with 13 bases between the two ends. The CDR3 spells CASSYYRVTEQFF. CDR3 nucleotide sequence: TGTGCCAGCAGCTACTACAGGGTGACTGAGCAGTTCTTC.

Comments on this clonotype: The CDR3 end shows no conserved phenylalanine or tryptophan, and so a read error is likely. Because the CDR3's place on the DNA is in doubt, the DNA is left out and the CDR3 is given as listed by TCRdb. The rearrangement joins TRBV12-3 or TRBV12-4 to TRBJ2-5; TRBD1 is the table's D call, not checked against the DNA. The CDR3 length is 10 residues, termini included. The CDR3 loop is CASSGGTQAI.

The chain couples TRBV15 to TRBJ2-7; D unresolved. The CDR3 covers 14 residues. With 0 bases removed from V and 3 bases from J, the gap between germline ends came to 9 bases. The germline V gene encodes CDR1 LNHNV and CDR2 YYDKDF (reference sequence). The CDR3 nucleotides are TGTGCCACCAGCAGAGAAGGCTCCCTCTACGAGCAGTACTTC. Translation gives CATSREGSLYEQYF.

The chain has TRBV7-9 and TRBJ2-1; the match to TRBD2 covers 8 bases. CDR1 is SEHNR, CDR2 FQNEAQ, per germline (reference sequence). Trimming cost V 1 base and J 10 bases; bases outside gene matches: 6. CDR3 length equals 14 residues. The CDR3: CASSLDGGAEEQFF. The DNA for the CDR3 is TGTGCCAGCAGCTTAGACGGGGGGGCCGAGGAGCAGTTCTTC. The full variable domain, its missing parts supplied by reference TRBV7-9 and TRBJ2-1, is DTGVSQNPRHKITKRGQNVTFRCDPISEHNRLYWYRQTLGQGPEFLTYFQNEAQLEKSRLLSDRFSAERPKGSFSTLEIQRTEQGDSAMYLCASSLDGGAEEQFFGPGTRLTVL.